This TCR beta chain was recorded in a study of technical replicates of blood from a handful of donors. V lost 2 bases to trimming and J lost 0 bases; unmatched junction nucleotides: 4. The CDR3 has 16 amino acids. Germline V lookup: CDR1 ENHRY, CDR2 SYGVKD. Profiled with immunoSEQ multiplex PCR; TCRdb holds only in-frame clones, not every one. The sample comprises 85,000 to 100,000 clones, 95% of which are singletons, and around 0.21% rests with the top ten. This receptor was obtained from a human donor in good health. This chain joins TRBV10-3 and TRBJ2-1; 7 nucleotides agree with TRBD1. Source material: T cells isolated from PBMCs. In nucleotides, the CDR3 is TGTGCCATCAGTGAGGGACAGGTTTTCTCCTACAATGAGCAGTTCTTC. Encoded protein: CAISEGQVFSYNEQFF.